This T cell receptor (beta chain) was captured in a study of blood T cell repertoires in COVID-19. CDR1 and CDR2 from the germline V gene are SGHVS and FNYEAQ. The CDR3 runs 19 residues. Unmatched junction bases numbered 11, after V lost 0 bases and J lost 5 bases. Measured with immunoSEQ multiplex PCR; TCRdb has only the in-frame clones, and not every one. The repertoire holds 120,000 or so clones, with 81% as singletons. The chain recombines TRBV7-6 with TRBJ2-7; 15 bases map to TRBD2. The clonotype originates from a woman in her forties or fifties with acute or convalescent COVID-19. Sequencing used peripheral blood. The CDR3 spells CASSLALEGLAGGRDEQYF. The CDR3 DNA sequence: TGTGCCAGCAGCTTAGCGCTAGAGGGACTAGCGGGAGGAAGGGACGAGCAGTACTTC.